The 11 T cell receptor beta chains reported below all come from one sample, sequenced in a study of radiotherapy plus CTLA-4 blockade in lung cancer. The protocol was immunoSEQ multiplex PCR, while the TCRdb copy is restricted to in-frame clones and leaves out a portion. The sample consists of 60,000 to 70,000 clones, approximately 80% of them appearing once. Sample: peripheral blood, taken from a patient treated with radiotherapy plus ipilimumab. The receptors shown here come from a human donor with non-small cell lung cancer who had a partial response to radiotherapy plus ipilimumab.

V and J are TRBV5-1 and TRBJ2-5; D ambiguous. Germline CDR1 reads SGHRS; CDR2 reads YFSETQ. Trimming removed 0 bases from V and 5 bases from J, with 14 bases in between. The CDR3 is made up of 15 amino acids. The CDR3: CASSLGRFKRETQYF. The CDR3 DNA sequence: TGCGCCAGCAGCTTGGGTCGTTTTAAGAGGGAGACCCAGTACTTC.

V and J are TRBV6-5 and TRBJ1-1; possibly TRBD1 for D (5 bases). The CDR3 totals 15 residues. Germline V CDR1 and CDR2: MNHEY, SVGAGI. V was trimmed by 5 bases and J by 1 base, leaving 14 bases between them. The DNA for the CDR3 is TGTGCCAGCAGTCTCTCGGGTGGGGCGAACACTGAAGCTTTCTTT. Translating it yields CASSLSGGANTEAFF.

This rearrangement joins TRBV28 to TRBJ1-1; 9 bases fit TRBD1. CDR1 is MDHEN, CDR2 SYDVKM, per germline. There are 15 residues in the CDR3. V lost 6 bases and J lost 5; bases outside the gene matches: 10. CDR3 coding DNA: TGTGCCAGCAGCGACCCGGGACAGGGAGGGACTGAAGCTTTCTTT. This sequence encodes CASSDPGQGGTEAFF.

J is TRBJ1-1 and V is TRBV27; weak D call: TRBD1 (6 bases). Germline CDR1 is MNHEY and CDR2 is SMNVEV (reference sequence). Trimming took 8 bases from V and 0 from J, leaving 10 bases between them. The CDR3 runs to 13 residues. The CDR3 sequence is CASGAGVNTEAFF. The DNA of the CDR3 is TGTGCCAGCGGCGCAGGGGTGAACACTGAAGCTTTCTTT.

This rearrangement joins TRBV28 to TRBJ2-7; TRBD2 might be the D (6 bases). Trimming shortened V by 5 bases and J by 2 bases, and 10 bases separated the two germline ends. The germline CDR1 and CDR2 sequences are MDHEN and SYDVKM. The CDR3 totals 13 residues. The CDR3 nucleotides are TGTGCCAGCAGTCGTCAGCGGGCCTACGAGCAGTACTTC. It specifies CASSRQRAYEQYF.

This clone was recorded once. This sequence joins TRBV7-2 and TRBJ1-5; 8 nucleotides match TRBD1. Germline trimming cut 5 bases from V and 7 bases from J; bases unmatched to any gene: 13. From germline, CDR1 is SGHTA and CDR2 FQGNSA. CDR3 length: 16 amino acids. The CDR3 protein is CASSPQGALVEQPQHF. Written as DNA, the CDR3 is TGTGCCAGCAGCCCTCAGGGGGCGCTGGTAGAGCAGCCCCAGCATTTT.

This sequence joins TRBV29-1 and TRBJ1-2; 7 nucleotides match TRBD1. There are 12 residues in the CDR3. Per the germline V gene, CDR1 is SQVTM and CDR2 is ANQGSEA. Trimming removed 5 bases from V and 6 bases from J; junction bases left unmatched: 6. CDR3 bases: TGCAGCGTTACCGGGACAGATAATGGCTACACCTTC. Its translation is CSVTGTDNGYTF.

The rearrangement joins TRBV27 to TRBJ2-5; 7 bases are shared with TRBD1. The J call is in doubt because the DNA end fits TRBJ2-7 better. The CDR3 has 15 amino acids. Per germline, CDR1 MNHEY and CDR2 SMNVEV (reference sequence). CDR3 residues: CASSLARTGGYEQYF. DNA of the CDR3: TGTGCCAGCAGCCTGGCTAGGACAGGCGGCTACGAGCAGTACTTC.

This clone showed up just a few times. This chain connects TRBV2 to TRBJ2-7; a weak D match, TRBD1 (6 bases). V dropped 5 bases and J dropped 5 bases, with 13 bases sitting between them. The CDR3 consists of 13 residues. Germline CDR1 is SNHLY and CDR2 is FYNNEI. The CDR3 coding sequence is TGTGCCAGCAGTTACAACAGGGCCCACGAGCAGTACTTC. As protein: CASSYNRAHEQYF.

This sequence joins TRBV7-9 and TRBJ1-2; no reliable D call. The CDR3 has 12 residues. Germline values: CDR1 SEHNR, CDR2 FQNEAQ (reference sequence). With 1 base removed from V and 8 bases from J, the gap between germline ends came to 8 bases. CDR3 sequence: CASSLGGRGYTF. The CDR3 DNA is TGTGCCAGCAGCTTAGGAGGGAGGGGCTACACCTTC.

This chain joins TRBV10-3 and TRBJ2-5, with 10 nucleotides matching TRBD2. V gave up 4 bases and J gave up 11 bases; unmatched junction bases: 7. CDR1 and CDR2 from the germline V gene are ENHRY and SYGVKD. The CDR3 runs 13 residues. The CDR3 is CAISGAGGDTQYF. In DNA form, the CDR3 reads TGTGCCATCAGTGGAGCGGGGGGGGACACGCAGTACTTC.